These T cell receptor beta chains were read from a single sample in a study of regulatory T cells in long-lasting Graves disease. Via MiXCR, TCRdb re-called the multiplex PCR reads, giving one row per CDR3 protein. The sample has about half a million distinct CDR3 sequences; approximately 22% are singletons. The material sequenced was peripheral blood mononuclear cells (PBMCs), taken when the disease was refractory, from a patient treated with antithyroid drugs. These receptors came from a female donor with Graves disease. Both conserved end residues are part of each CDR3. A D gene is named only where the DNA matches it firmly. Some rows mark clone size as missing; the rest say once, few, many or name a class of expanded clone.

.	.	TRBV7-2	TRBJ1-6	TGTGCCAGCAGCCTTGCCGGGAGGAGCTCCTATAATTCACCCCTCCACTTT	CASSLAGRSSYNSPLHF
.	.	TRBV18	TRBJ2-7	TGTGCCAGCTCACCACCGAGTCACGAGCAGTACTTC	CASSPPSHEQYF
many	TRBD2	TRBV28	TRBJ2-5	TGTGCCAGCAGTTTATGGACTAGCGGGATGGTGACCCAGTACTTC	CASSLWTSGMVTQYF
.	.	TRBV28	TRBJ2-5	TGTGCCAGCAGACACACAGGATCGGCCGGGGTGGAGACCCAGTACTTC	CASRHTGSAGVETQYF
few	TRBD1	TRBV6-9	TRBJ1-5	TGTGCTAGCAGAAACCACCGGGACAGTCCAATTCAGCCCCAGCATTTT	CASRNHRDSPIQPQHF
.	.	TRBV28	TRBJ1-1	TGTGCCAGCAGAGACCCCCGGCGGGTGGACACTGAAGCTTTCTTT	CASRDPRRVDTEAFF
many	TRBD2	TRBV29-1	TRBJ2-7	TGCAGCGTTACTGGACTAGCGGGGGTGAGCTCCTACGAGCAGTACTTC	CSVTGLAGVSSYEQYF
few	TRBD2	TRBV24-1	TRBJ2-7	TGTGCCACCAGTGATACATCTAGCGGGGCTAACTACGAGCAGTACTTC	CATSDTSSGANYEQYF
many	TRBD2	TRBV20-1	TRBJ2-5	TGCAGTGCCCCGCCGGGGGGGCGAGAGACCCAGTACTTC	CSAPPGGRETQYF
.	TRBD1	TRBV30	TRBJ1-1	TGTGCCTGGAGTGACTCGGATAGGGGGCGCATCACTGAAGCTTTCTTT	CAWSDSDRGRITEAFF
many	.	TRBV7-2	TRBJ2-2	TGTGCCAGCAGCCGCTGGACAGAGCCGAACACCGGGGAGCTGTTTTTT	CASSRWTEPNTGELFF
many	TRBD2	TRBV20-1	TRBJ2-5	TGCAGTGCTCTTGGGACTAGCGGACAAGAGACCCAGTACTTC	CSALGTSGQETQYF
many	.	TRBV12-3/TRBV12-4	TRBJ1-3	TGTGCCAGCACCAGACTCGGAAACACCATATATTTT	CASTRLGNTIYF